These 10 T cell receptor beta chains originate from one sample sequenced in a study of tumor-infiltrating lymphocytes in primary liver carcinoma. A constant-region primer primed TCR beta cDNA synthesis from roughly 500 ng of total RNA. Libraries covering TCR beta were generated through three nested multiplex PCR rounds (using a slightly modified ARM-PCR). A C-beta reverse primer and TRBV1-TRBV30 forward primers served in each of the first two PCR rounds, at about 10 cycles apiece. TCRdb reprocessed the multiplex PCR reads with MiXCR, giving one entry per CDR3 protein. Of around 88,000 distinct CDR3 sequences in the sample, around 68% were seen once. Joint extraction of RNA and DNA used roughly 19-31 mg of bulk tissue that was unsorted. Input material: tumor-adjacent normal liver tissue. All receptors derive from a middle-aged man with primary liver carcinoma and hepatitis B virus infection.

Remarks on this clonotype: Just one base apart from a much larger clone, this may be a read error. This chain links TRBV29-1 with TRBJ2-3, with TRBD2 matching 7 bases. The CDR3 sequence is 14 residues long. From germline, CDR1 is SQVTM and CDR2 ANQGSEA. The CDR3 sequence: CGVRLGRSTDTQYF. In DNA, the CDR3 is TGCGGCGTCCGACTCGGGAGGTCCACAGATACGCAGTATTTT.

This clonotype was detected many times. V gene TRBV28 combines with J gene TRBJ2-5; D assignment may be TRBD1 or TRBD2 (5 bases each). The V end lost 1 base, the J end lost 1 base, and 16 bases lay between the germline ends. The CDR3 runs 17 residues. The germline V gene has CDR1 MDHEN and CDR2 SYDVKM. The CDR3 spells CASSLYPEGPTQETQYF. The DNA for the CDR3 is TGTGCCAGCAGTTTATACCCAGAGGGACCGACCCAAGAGACCCAGTACTTC.

Comments on this clonotype: At one end the junction does not follow the germline gene, possibly because of a read error. V and J are TRBV6-1 and TRBJ1-5; no clear D gene. Germline V gives CDR1 MNHNS, CDR2 SASEGT. The CDR3 spans 15 residues. The DNA for the CDR3 is TGTACCAGCAGTGAAATTGTGGATTACAATCAGCCCCAGCATTTT. The encoded protein is CTSSEIVDYNQPQHF.

This clonotype has just a few counts. Since a much larger clone is just one base distant, this may be a read error. The rearrangement uses TRBV4-1 and TRBJ2-2, with a possible D match to TRBD1 (5 bases). The length of the CDR3 is 13 residues. V was pared by 7 bases and J by 3 bases, with 9 bases between. Germline V CDR1 and CDR2: MGHRA, YSYEKL. The CDR3 region is CASNLRDTGELFF. The CDR3 DNA is TGCGCCAGCAACCTCAGGGACACCGGGGAGCTGTTTTTT.

The CDR3 reads CASSLPRGTGELFF. CDR3 in DNA: TGTGCCAGCAGTTTGCCCCGGGGCACCGGGGAGCTGTTTTTT. This chain uses TRBV28 with TRBJ2-2, with D tentatively TRBD2 (5 bases). CDR1 is MDHEN, CDR2 SYDVKM, per germline. V was shortened by 3 bases and J by 4 bases, with 9 bases between the two germline ends. The CDR3 contains 14 residues.

With respect to this clonotype: Germline is not matched at one junction end, which may reflect a read error. The gene calls are TRBV7-8 and TRBJ2-3; 7 positions match TRBD2. The CDR3 runs 17 residues. Germline CDR1 is SGHVS and CDR2 is FQNEAQ. CDR3 region: CASSLAQVGGPHDMQYF. The DNA of the CDR3 is TGCGCCAGCAGCTTAGCCCAAGTGGGAGGGCCACATGATATGCAGTATTTT.

The table lists this clonotype with many counts. The V and J genes are TRBV29-1 and TRBJ2-1; D uncertain. The CDR3 length is 11 residues. V was shortened by 6 bases and J by 0 bases, with 3 bases between the two germline ends. Germline loops: CDR1 SQVTM, CDR2 ANQGSEA. For the CDR3, the DNA is TGCAGCGTAAGCTCCTACAATGAGCAGTTCTTC. Protein: CSVSSYNEQFF.

As to this clonotype: Sequence at one end of the junction differs from germline and may be a read error. The chain has TRBV11-3 and TRBJ2-1, with 9 bases lining up with TRBD2. The CDR3 has 19 amino acids. From germline, CDR1 is SGHNT and CDR2 YENEEA. In DNA form, the CDR3 reads TGTGCCAGCAGCTTAGATCTCTATGCGGGAGGGCTGGTCTACGATGAACAGTTCTTC. Translating gives CASSLDLYAGGLVYDEQFF.

As for this clonotype: A junction end diverges from the germline sequence, so it may reflect a read error. The chain is built from TRBV4-1 and TRBJ1-1; a weak D match, TRBD1 (6 bases). Germline V gives CDR1 MGHRA, CDR2 YSYEKL. CDR3 length: 15 residues. CDR3 sequence (DNA): TGCGTCAGCGGCCCGACTCCGTACAGGGTCACTGAAGCTTTCTTT. Its protein is CVSGPTPYRVTEAFF.

On this clonotype: A junction boundary mismatches the germline segment, possibly from a read error. This rearrangement joins TRBV5-4 to TRBJ1-1; possibly TRBD1 for D (5 bases). Germline V lookup: CDR1 SGHNT, CDR2 YYREEE (reference sequence). The CDR3 length is 14 residues. The CDR3 DNA follows: TGTCCCAGCAATCCAGGGATAATGAACACTGAAGCTTTCTTC. It specifies CPSNPGIMNTEAFF.